The clone carrying this T cell receptor (beta chain) showed up just once. What it recognizes is unknown. TEMRA cells were FACS-enriched, while CD8+ and CD4+ T cells were negatively isolated. This record belongs to a study of CD8 T cells in Susac syndrome. Study observations and caveats: As acknowledged by the study, its TCR sequencing and HLA analysis included a relatively small number of individuals.

RNA in amounts of roughly 0.45 to 1 ug was reverse transcribed with random hexamers. With immunoSEQ multiplex PCR, TCR beta CDR3 was amplified across 54 Vbeta and 13 Jbeta. Each CDR3 protein is one row after TCRdb ran MiXCR on the immunoSEQ multiplex PCR reads. The profile shows 250,000 to 300,000 distinct CDR3 sequences, 70% to 90% of them singletons. Trimming cost V 4 bases and J 1 base; bases outside gene matches: 3. CDR3 length equals 17 residues. Germline V gene lookup returns CDR1 SGHVS and CDR2 FQNEAQ. The TCR sequence derives from a human donor with multiple sclerosis. The rearrangement links TRBV7-8 to TRBJ2-3; 15 bases fit TRBD2. The sequenced sample was CD8+ T cells from PBMCs. Here the CDR3 DNA reads TGTGCCAGCAGCTGGGGACTAGCGGGGGGCCGCACAGATACGCAGTATTTT. Translated, it gives CASSWGLAGGRTDTQYF.